Listed below are T cell receptor beta chains from one sample, sequenced in a study of T cell responses to AZD1222 COVID-19 vaccine. Clones were sequenced by immunoSEQ multiplex PCR, and TCRdb holds only the in-frame ones, with some missing. The sample lists roughly 120,000 clones, roughly 85% occurring once. Sequencing used peripheral blood, obtained 28 days after the second AZD1222 dose. The receptors shown here come from an adult who received the AZD1222 COVID-19 vaccine. Each CDR3 is given with its conserved first and last residue. D genes are given only for firm matches. Expanded clones get a size class; other rows say once, few or many, or leave the size out.

>.|.|TRBJ2-2|TRBV7-8
TGTGCCAGCAGCTTAGAACAAGCGAACACCGGGGAGCTGTTTTTT
CASSLEQANTGELFF
>.|TRBD2|TRBJ2-2|TRBV4-2
TGTGCCAGCAGCCAGACTAGCGGGGGCCAAACGGGGACCGGGGAGCTGTTTTTT
CASSQTSGGQTGTGELFF
>.|.|TRBJ1-5|TRBV5-6
TGTGCCAGCAGCTTGGGTTTGAGCAATCAGCCCCAGCATTTT
CASSLGLSNQPQHF
>.|.|TRBJ1-2|TRBV18
TGTGCCAGCTCAACCGACAGTAACTATGGCTACACCTTC
CASSTDSNYGYTF
>.|.|TRBJ2-5|TRBV5-4
TGTGCCAGCAGCTCACCCGACCGGATACAAGAGACCCAGTACTTC
CASSSPDRIQETQYF
>.|.|TRBJ2-3|TRBV11-2
TGTGCCAGCAGCACGAGGACGATAACAGATACGCAGTATTTT
CASSTRTITDTQYF
>.|.|TRBJ2-3|TRBV10-3
TGTGCCATCAGTGAGTCGGAGCGACCCACAGATACGCAGTATTTT
CAISESERPTDTQYF
>.|.|TRBJ1-4|TRBV4-1
TGCGCCAGCAGCCAACCCTGGGTTAGTTCCCCTAATGAAAAACTGTTTTTT
CASSQPWVSSPNEKLFF
>.|TRBD1|TRBJ2-4|TRBV6-2/TRBV6-3
TGTGCCAGCAGTGGCGTCATGTTTCAAGGGGGCTTTTGGAACATTCAGTACTTC
CASSGVMFQGGFWNIQYF
>.|.|TRBJ1-2|TRBV19
TGTGCCAGTAGTCCCGGGGGCCACTATGGCTACACCTTC
CASSPGGHYGYTF
>.|.|TRBJ1-2|TRBV5-1
TGCGCCAGCAGCCTAAACAGGGTAGCTAACTATGGCTACACCTTC
CASSLNRVANYGYTF
>once|TRBD2|TRBJ2-7|TRBV3-1/TRBV3-2
TGTGCCAGCAGCCAAGCTAGCGGGGGGGCCCACGAGCAGTACTTC
CASSQASGGAHEQYF
>once|TRBD2|TRBJ2-1|TRBV5-1
TGCGCCAGCAGCCCCGGACTAGGCAATGAGCAGTTCTTC
CASSPGLGNEQFF
>.|.|TRBJ2-6|TRBV4-1
TGCGCCAGCAGCCAAGGGAAACTCGAATACTCTGGGGCCAACGTCCTGACTTTC
CASSQGKLEYSGANVLTF
>.|.|TRBJ1-2|TRBV9
TGTGCCAGCAGCGCCGGGACGCGGGCCACATGGGGCACCTTC
CASSAGTRATWGTF
>.|.|TRBJ1-1|TRBV3-1/TRBV3-2
TGTGCCAGCAGGGGGGTACCAGGGAACACTGAAGCTTTCTTT
CASRGVPGNTEAFF
>once|.|TRBJ1-6|TRBV27
TGTGCCAGCAGTTTATCGGTAAATAATTCACCCCTCCACTTT
CASSLSVNNSPLHF
>.|.|TRBJ1-1|TRBV6-1
TGTGCCAGCAGTGAAGAAAGGGGGTACACTGAAGCTTTCTTT
CASSEERGYTEAFF
>.|TRBD2|TRBJ2-5|TRBV18
TGTGCCAGCTCACCAAGAACTAGCGGCTTGGAGACCCAGTACTTC
CASSPRTSGLETQYF
>once|TRBD1|TRBJ1-5|TRBV7-2
TGTGCCAGCAGCCCACAGGGGAGCAATCAGCCCCAGCATTTT
CASSPQGSNQPQHF
>.|.|TRBJ2-7|TRBV4-1
TGCGCCAGCAGCCAAGAGGCAGGCCCGCAGTACTTC
CASSQEAGPQYF
>.|.|TRBJ1-1|TRBV18
TGTGCCAGCTCATCACTACAGGGAGAGAACACTGAAGCTTTCTTT
CASSSLQGENTEAFF